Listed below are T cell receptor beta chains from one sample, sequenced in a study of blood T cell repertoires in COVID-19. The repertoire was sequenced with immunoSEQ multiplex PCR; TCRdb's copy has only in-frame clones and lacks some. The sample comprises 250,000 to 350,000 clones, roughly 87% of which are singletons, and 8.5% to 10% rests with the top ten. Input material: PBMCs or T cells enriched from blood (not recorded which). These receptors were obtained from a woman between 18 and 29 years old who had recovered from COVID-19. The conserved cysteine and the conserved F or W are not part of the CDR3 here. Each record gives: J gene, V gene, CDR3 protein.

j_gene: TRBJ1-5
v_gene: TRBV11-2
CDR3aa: ASSPVGGNQPQH

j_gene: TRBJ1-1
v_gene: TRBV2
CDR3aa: ASRDGMLGAF

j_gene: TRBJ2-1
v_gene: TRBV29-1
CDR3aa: SVTGLAGASYNEQF

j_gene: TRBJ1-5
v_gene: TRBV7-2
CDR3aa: ASSPKRGQPEH

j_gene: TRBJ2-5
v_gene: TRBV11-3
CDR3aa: ASSWTEKETQY

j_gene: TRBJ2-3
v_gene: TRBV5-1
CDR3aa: ASSLADRSTDTQY

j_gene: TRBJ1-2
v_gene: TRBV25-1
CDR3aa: ASSENWAAYGYT

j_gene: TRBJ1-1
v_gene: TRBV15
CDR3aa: ATRRQGNTEAF

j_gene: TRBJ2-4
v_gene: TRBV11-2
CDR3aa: ASSSTDRRLAKNIQY

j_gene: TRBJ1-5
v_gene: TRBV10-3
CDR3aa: AISEQGARQPQH

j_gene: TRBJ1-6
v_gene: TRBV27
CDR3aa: ASSLGRGPLH

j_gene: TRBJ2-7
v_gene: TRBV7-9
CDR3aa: ASSFGRDGPYEQY

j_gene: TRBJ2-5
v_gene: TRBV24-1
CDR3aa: ATSDGREGGETQY

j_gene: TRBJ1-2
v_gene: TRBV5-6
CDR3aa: ASSLGQLYGYT

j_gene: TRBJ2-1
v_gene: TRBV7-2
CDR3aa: ASSFPLAGEDNEQF

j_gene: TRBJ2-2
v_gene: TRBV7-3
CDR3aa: ASSRTGGTGELF

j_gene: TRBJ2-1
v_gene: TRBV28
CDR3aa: ASTLAGSSYNEQF

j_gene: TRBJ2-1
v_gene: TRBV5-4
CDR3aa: ASSLGQYNEQF

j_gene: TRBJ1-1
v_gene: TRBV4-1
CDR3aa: ASSQEPGYNTEAF

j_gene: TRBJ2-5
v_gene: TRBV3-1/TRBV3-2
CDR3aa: ASSQESSGGFETQY

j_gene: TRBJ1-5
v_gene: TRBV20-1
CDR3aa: SASRRVGNQPQH

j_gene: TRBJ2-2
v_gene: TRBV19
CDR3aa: ASSGFRDRFVTGELF

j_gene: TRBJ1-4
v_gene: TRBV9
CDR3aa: ASSLRQGRNEKLF

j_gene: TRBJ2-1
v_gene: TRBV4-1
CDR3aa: ASSQEGTGYNEQF

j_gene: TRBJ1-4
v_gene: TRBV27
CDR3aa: ASSSLRSEKLF

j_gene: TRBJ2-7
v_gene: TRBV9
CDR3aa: ASSVGGSSYEQY

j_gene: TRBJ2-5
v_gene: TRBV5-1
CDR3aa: ASSLDHSGETQY

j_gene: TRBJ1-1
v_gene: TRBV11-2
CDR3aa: ASSLDNNRVGMNTEAF

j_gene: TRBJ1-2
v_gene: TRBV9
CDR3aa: ASSGLRDGYT

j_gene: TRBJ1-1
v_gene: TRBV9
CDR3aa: ASSASGDTEAF

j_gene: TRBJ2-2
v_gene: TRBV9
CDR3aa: ASSARGGPHTGELF

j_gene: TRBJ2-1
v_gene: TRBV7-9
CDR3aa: ASSFGAGSVHNEQF

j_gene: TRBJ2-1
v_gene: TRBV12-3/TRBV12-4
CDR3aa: ASSSYNEQF

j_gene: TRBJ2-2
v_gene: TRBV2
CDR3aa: ASSANRDPGELF

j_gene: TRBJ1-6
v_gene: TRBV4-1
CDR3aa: ASSDQTVNYNSPLH

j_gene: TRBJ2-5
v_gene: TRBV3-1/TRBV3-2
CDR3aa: ASSHSPGGLGETQY

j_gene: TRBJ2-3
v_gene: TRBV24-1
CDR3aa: ATSDRQGNTDTQY

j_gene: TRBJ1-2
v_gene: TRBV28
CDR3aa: ASRRTGGRVGYGYT

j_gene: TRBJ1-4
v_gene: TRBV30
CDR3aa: AWGRQGGEKLF

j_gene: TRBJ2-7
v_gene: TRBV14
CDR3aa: ASSQLPGLAVEQY

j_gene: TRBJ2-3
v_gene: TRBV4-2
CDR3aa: ASSQVSSPQLAGGQLDTQY

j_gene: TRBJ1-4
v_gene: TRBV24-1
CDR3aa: ATSDLWGRELF

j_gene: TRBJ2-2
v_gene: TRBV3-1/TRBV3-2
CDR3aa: ASSPRTGFQRGWSGELF

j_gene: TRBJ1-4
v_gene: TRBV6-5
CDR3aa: ASSYTGQGQNEKLF

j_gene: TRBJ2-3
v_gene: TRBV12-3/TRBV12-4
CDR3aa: ASRTRGTDTQY

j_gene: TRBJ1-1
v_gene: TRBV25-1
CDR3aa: ASSEGTGVRAF

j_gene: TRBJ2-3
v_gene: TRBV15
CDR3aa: ATSRLLGDSFTDTQY

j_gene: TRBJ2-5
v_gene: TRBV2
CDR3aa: ASSEGTGKETQY

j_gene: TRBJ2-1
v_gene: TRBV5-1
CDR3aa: ASSLIGGPYNEQF

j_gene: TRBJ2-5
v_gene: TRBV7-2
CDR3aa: ASSLGTGGAQETQY

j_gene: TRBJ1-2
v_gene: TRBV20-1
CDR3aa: SVTTLGYT

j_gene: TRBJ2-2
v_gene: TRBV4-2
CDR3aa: ASSPTQGSNTGELF

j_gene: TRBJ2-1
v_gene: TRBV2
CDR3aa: ASARQIDNEQF

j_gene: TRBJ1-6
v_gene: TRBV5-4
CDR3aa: ASSLYGDVYNSPLH

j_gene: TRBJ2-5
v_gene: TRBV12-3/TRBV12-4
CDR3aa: ASSLGGQETQY